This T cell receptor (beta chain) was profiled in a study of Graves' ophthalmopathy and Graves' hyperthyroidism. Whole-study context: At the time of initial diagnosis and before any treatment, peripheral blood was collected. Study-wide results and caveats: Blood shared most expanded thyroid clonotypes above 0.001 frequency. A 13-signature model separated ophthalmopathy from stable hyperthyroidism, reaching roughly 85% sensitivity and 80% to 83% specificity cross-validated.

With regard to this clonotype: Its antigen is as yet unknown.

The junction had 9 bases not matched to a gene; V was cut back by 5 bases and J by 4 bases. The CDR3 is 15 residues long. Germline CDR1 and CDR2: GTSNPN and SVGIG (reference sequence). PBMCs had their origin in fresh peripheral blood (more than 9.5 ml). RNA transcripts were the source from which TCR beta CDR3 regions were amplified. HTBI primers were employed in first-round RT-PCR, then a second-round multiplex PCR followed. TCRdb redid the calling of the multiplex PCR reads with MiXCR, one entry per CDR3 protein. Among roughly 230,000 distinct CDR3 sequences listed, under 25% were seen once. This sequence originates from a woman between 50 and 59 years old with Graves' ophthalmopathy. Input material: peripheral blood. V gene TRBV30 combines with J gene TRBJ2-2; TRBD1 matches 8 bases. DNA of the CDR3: TGTGCCTGGGGAGGGGGACAGGCTGGCACCGGGGAGCTGTTTTTT. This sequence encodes CAWGGGQAGTGELFF.